This TCR beta chain originates from a study of cytomegalovirus exposure and HLA in healthy donors. Study outcomes and limitations: Cytomegalovirus association was listed for 164 TCR beta chains.

As to this clone: The antigen is not known. Other DNA sequences in this specimen translate into the identical CDR3.

Trimming removed 0 bases from V and 1 base from J, with 10 bases in between. Germline V gene sequence: CDR1 LNHNV, CDR2 YYDKDF (reference sequence). The CDR3 spans 15 residues. Use of 60 Vbeta and 13 Jbeta primers characterized the PCR. Some clones are missing from TCRdb's copy, which holds only in-frame ones; the method was immunoSEQ multiplex PCR. The sample's table shows approximately 180,000 clones. This TCR derives from a man aged 25 to 45 in good health and CMV-seronegative. The chain carries TRBV15 and TRBJ2-7, with a tentative D call TRBD1 (6 bases). Sample: PBMCs. The CDR3 sequence: CATSRDRGLSYEQYF. The DNA for the CDR3 is TGTGCCACCAGCAGAGATAGGGGGTTATCCTACGAGCAGTACTTC.